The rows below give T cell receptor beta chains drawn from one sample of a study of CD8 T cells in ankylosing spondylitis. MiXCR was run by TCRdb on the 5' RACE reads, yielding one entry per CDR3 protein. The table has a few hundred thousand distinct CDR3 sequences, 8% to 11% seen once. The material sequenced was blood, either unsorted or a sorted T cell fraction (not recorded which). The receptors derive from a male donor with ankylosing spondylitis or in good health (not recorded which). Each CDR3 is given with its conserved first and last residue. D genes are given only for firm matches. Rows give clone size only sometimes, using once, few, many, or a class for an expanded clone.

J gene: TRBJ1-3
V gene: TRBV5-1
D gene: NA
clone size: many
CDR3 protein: CASSLDRGDSGNTIYF
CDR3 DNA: TGCGCCAGCAGCTTGGATAGAGGAGACTCTGGAAACACCATATATTTT

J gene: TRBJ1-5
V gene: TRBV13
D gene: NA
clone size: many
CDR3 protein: CASSWGWDQPQHF
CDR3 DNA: TGTGCCAGCAGCTGGGGGTGGGATCAGCCCCAGCATTTT

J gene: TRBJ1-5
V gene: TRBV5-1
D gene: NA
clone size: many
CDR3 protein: CASSSTGTDQPQHF
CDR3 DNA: TGCGCCAGCAGCTCGACAGGTACAGATCAGCCCCAGCATTTT

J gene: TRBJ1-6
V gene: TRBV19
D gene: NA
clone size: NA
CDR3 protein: CASTHAGFNSPLHF
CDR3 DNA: TGTGCCAGTACCCATGCAGGATTTAATTCACCCCTCCACTTT

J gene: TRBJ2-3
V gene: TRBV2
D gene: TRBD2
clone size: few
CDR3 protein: CASSVGAAGGTDTQYF
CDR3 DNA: TGTGCCAGCAGTGTGGGCGCGGCGGGGGGCACAGATACGCAGTATTTT

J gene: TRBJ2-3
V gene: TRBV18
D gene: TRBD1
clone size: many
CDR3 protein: CASSPYGTGSWDTQYF
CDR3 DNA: TGTGCCAGCTCACCCTACGGGACAGGGTCTTGGGATACGCAGTATTTT

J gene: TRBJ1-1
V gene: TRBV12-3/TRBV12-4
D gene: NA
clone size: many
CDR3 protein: CASSPPQGSAFF
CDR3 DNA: TGTGCCAGCAGTCCCCCGCAGGGTTCCGCTTTCTTT

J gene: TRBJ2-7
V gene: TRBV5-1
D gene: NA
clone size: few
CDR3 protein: CASSFQTGMALEQYF
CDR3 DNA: TGCGCCAGCAGCTTCCAGACAGGAATGGCTCTCGAGCAGTACTTC

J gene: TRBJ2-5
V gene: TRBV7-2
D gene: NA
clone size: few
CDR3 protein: CASSRQEETQYF
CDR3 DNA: TGTGCCAGCAGCAGACAGGAGGAGACCCAGTACTTC

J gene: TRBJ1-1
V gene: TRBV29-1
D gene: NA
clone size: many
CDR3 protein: CSVVHNTEAFF
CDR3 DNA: TGCAGCGTTGTTCATAACACTGAAGCTTTCTTT

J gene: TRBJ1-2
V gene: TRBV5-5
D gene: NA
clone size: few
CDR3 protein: CASSLDQMVWGNYGYTF
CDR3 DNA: TGTGCCAGCAGCTTGGACCAGATGGTCTGGGGTAACTATGGCTACACCTTC

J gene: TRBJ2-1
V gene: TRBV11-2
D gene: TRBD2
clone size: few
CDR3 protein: CASSLVGGGVWNEQFF
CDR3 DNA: TGTGCCAGCAGCTTAGTGGGCGGGGGGGTTTGGAATGAGCAGTTCTTC

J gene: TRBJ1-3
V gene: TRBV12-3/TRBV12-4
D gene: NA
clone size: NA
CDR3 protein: CASRKIGNTIYF
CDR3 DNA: TGTGCCAGCCGTAAGATAGGAAACACCATATATTTT

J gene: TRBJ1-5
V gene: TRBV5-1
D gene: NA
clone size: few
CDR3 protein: CASSLGGTSNQPQHF
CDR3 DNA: TGCGCCAGCAGCTTGGGAGGGACGAGCAATCAGCCCCAGCATTTT

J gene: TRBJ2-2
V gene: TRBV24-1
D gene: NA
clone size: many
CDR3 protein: CATSDSRRQTGELFF
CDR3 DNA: TGTGCCACCAGTGATTCGAGGCGCCAAACCGGGGAGCTGTTTTTT

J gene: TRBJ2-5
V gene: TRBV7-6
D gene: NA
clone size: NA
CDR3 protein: CASSLVGVAWSVETQYF
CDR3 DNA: TGTGCCAGCAGCTTAGTCGGGGTGGCCTGGTCCGTCGAGACCCAGTACTTC

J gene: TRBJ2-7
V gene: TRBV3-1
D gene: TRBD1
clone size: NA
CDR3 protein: CASSQMPTGAGEQYF
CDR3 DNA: TGTGCCAGCAGCCAAATGCCGACAGGGGCGGGCGAGCAGTACTTC

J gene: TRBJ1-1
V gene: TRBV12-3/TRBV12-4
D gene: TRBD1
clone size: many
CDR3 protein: CASSSRQGDTEAFF
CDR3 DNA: TGTGCCAGCAGTTCCCGACAGGGAGACACTGAAGCTTTCTTT

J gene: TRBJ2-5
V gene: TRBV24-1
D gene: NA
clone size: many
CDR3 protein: CATSDLHRDETQYF
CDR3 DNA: TGTGCCACCAGTGATTTGCACAGGGATGAGACCCAGTACTTC

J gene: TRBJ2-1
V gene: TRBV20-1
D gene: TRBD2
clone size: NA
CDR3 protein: CSAPNSGGTYNEQFF
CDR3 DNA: TGCAGTGCACCCAATAGCGGGGGGACCTACAATGAGCAGTTCTTC

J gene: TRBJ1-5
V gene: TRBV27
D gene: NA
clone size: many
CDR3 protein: CASSFYPNQPQHF
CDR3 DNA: TGTGCCAGCAGTTTTTATCCGAATCAGCCCCAGCATTTT

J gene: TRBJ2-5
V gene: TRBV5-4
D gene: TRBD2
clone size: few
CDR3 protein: CAIRGVAGEQETQYF
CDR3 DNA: TGTGCCATCCGAGGGGTAGCGGGGGAACAAGAGACCCAGTACTTC

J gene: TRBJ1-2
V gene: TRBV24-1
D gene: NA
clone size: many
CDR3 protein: CATSDSRDNYGYTF
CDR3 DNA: TGTGCCACCAGTGATTCCCGGGACAACTATGGCTACACCTTC

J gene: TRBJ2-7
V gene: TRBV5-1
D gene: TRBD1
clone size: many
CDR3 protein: CASSNYDRGTDEQYF
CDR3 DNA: TGCGCCAGCAGCAACTACGACAGGGGGACCGACGAGCAGTACTTC

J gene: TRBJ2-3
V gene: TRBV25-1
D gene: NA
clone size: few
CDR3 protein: CASSEFWGDTQYF
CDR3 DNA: TGTGCCAGCAGTGAATTCTGGGGAGATACGCAGTATTTT

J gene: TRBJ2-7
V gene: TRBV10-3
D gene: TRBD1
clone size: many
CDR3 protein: CAIGKGTGSYEQYF
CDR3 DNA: TGTGCCATCGGGAAGGGGACAGGGTCCTACGAGCAGTACTTC

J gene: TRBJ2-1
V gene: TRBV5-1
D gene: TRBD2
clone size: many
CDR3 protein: CASSWSGGAGNEQFF
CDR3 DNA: TGCGCCAGCAGTTGGAGCGGGGGGGCCGGGAATGAGCAGTTCTTC

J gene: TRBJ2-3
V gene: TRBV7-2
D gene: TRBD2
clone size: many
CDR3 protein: CASSFGLAGGLDTQYF
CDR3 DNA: TGTGCCAGCAGCTTCGGACTAGCGGGGGGGCTTGATACGCAGTATTTT

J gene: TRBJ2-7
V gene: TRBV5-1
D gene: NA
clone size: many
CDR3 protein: CASSLGGPTSFSYEQYF
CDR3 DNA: TGCGCCAGCAGCTTGGGGGGGCCCACCTCTTTCTCCTACGAGCAGTACTTC

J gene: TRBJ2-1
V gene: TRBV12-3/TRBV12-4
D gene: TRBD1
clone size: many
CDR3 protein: CASRPGQEFNEQFF
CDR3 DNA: TGTGCCAGCAGGCCGGGACAGGAGTTTAATGAGCAGTTCTTC

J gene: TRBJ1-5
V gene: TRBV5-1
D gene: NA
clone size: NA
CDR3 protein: CASSAQDPSNQPQHF
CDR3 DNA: TGCGCCAGCAGCGCACAGGATCCTAGCAATCAGCCCCAGCATTTT

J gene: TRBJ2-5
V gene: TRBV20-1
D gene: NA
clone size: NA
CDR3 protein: CSARDQGGTETQYF
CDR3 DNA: TGCAGTGCTAGAGATCAGGGGGGCACGGAGACCCAGTACTTC

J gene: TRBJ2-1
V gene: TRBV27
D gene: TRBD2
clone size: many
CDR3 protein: CARALAGEGNEQFF
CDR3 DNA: TGTGCCAGGGCCCTAGCGGGGGAGGGCAATGAGCAGTTCTTC

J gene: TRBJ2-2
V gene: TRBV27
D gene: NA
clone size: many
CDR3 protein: CASSPSGTWNTGELFF
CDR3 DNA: TGTGCCAGCAGTCCCTCCGGGACATGGAACACCGGGGAGCTGTTTTTT

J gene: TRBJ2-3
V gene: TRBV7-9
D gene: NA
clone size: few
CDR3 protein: CASSYQGGTDTQYF
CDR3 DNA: TGTGCCAGCAGCTACCAGGGGGGGACAGATACGCAGTATTTT

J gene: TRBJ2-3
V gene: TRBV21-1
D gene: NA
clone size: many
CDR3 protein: CALVPGTDTDTQYF
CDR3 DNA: TGTGCCCTCGTCCCGGGAACGGACACAGATACGCAGTATTTT

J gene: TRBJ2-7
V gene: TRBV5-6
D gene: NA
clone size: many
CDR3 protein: CASSIPRVTYEQYF
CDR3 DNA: TGTGCCAGCAGCATACCTAGGGTCACCTACGAGCAGTACTTC

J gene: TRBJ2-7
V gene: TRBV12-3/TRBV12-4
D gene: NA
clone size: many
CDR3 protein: CASSFGTLSYEQYF
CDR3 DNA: TGTGCCAGCAGTTTCGGGACACTCTCCTACGAGCAGTACTTC

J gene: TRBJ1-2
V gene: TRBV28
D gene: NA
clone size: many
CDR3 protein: CASGLTGLDRGYTF
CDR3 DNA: TGTGCCAGCGGACTCACTGGGTTGGATAGGGGCTACACCTTC